This T cell receptor (beta chain) was recorded in a study of T-cell memory formation after mild COVID-19. 5'RACE, which relied on constant-segment primers, yielded TCR alpha and TCR beta cDNA libraries carrying sample barcodes and UMIs. TCRdb reprocessed the 5' RACE reads via MiXCR and lists one record per CDR3 protein. The table includes almost 250,000 distinct CDR3 sequences, roughly 14% detected once. Turning to this clonotype: The antigen remains undetermined.

Study-wide results and caveats: Cross-reactive memory appears to have joined, as suggested by some responding clones showing up in pre-infection memory. CD4/CD8 balance characterized clones contracting day 15 to 85, and CD4+ skew characterized later expanders.

The sample was PBMCs or a T cell subset sorted from them (not recorded which). The source of this sequence is an adult woman who had mild COVID-19 (a few samples of this study predate the infection). Cell type and time point are not known.

CDR3 sequence: CASSLTGPRYTF. Here the CDR3 DNA reads TGTGCCAGCAGTTTGACGGGTCCTCGCTACACCTTC. The rearrangement links TRBV12-3 or TRBV12-4 to TRBJ1-2, with D unresolved. CDR3 length: 12 amino acids. V dropped 3 bases and J dropped 9 bases, with 11 bases sitting between them.